A single sample gave rise to the 21 T cell receptor beta chains below, sequenced in a study of response to subunit inactivated influenza vaccine. Each CDR3 protein gets one entry after TCRdb re-called the RT-PCR reads with MiXCR. Of approximately 700,000 distinct CDR3 sequences in the sample, around a sixth were seen once. The sequencing here drew on PBMCs from blood, taken approximately 13 days after vaccination. The receptors here all came from a man aged 45-65 years who received an inactivated influenza vaccine.

This clonotype came up a few times. V and J are TRBV9 and TRBJ2-2, with TRBD2 matching 8 bases. V was pared by 2 bases and J by 7 bases, with 7 bases of the junction left unmatched. This CDR3 region has 15 residues. Germline assignment: CDR1 SGDLS and CDR2 YYNGEE. Here the CDR3 reads CASSVSGTRSGELFF. The CDR3 DNA is TGTGCCAGCAGCGTTAGCGGGACGAGGAGCGGGGAGCTGTTTTTT.

This rearrangement joins TRBV5-5 to TRBJ2-2; D is ambiguous. The V end lost 0 bases, the J end lost 0 bases, and 12 bases lay between the germline ends. The germline CDR1 and CDR2 sequences are SGHKS and YYEKEE (reference sequence). The CDR3 is 17 amino acids. Here the CDR3 reads CASSLAETLTNTGELFF. In DNA, the CDR3 is TGTGCCAGCAGCTTGGCGGAGACCCTGACGAACACCGGGGAGCTGTTTTTT.

This clonotype was seen many times. CDR3 protein: CASSQDGSSEAFF. CDR3 coding DNA: TGCGCCAGCAGCCAAGACGGATCATCTGAAGCTTTCTTT. This chain joins TRBV4-3 and TRBJ1-1, with no clear D. The CDR3 covers 13 residues. V dropped 0 bases and J dropped 6 bases, with 8 bases sitting between them. The V gene's germline CDR1 is LGHNA and CDR2 YSLEER.

The chain couples TRBV7-8 to TRBJ2-5; D may be TRBD1 (6 bases). The CDR3 spans 16 residues. CDR1 is SGHVS and CDR2 is FQNEAQ in the germline V gene. Trimming stripped 3 bases from V and 2 bases from J, with 16 bases between. CDR3 bases: TGTGCCAGCAGCTTTACCAGGGGACGCGGACAAGAGACCCAGTACTTC. Protein sequence: CASSFTRGRGQETQYF.

This clonotype has only a few counts. This rearrangement joins TRBV6-2 or TRBV6-3 to TRBJ1-5; tentative D call: TRBD1 (6 bases). Looked up from germline, CDR1 is MNHEY and CDR2 is SVGEGT. The V and J ends lost 3 bases and 0 bases respectively, with 12 bases between them. The CDR3 is made up of 16 amino acids. Here the CDR3 DNA reads TGTGCCAGCAGTTATCCCGACAGGCATAGCAATCAGCCCCAGCATTTT. This translates into CASSYPDRHSNQPQHF.

CDR3 region: CASSPWDSPLHF. DNA for the CDR3: TGTGCCAGCAGCCCCTGGGATTCACCCCTCCACTTT. The chain carries TRBV7-9 and TRBJ1-6; unclear D gene. Germline-derived CDR1 and CDR2 are SEHNR and FQNEAQ (reference sequence). Trimming took off 5 bases at V and 8 bases at J, with 7 bases between the two ends. The CDR3 runs to 12 residues. Full variable domain (rest looked up from reference TRBV7-9 and TRBJ1-6): DTGVSQNPRHKITKRGQNVTFRCDPISEHNRLYWYRQTLGQGPEFLTYFQNEAQLEKSRLLSDRFSAERPKGSFSTLEIQRTEQGDSAMYLCASSPWDSPLHFGNGTRLTVT.

This clonotype was seen ten or more times. The gene calls are TRBV6-5 and TRBJ1-1; D is uncertain. This CDR3 is built from 14 residues. Germline V gene data show CDR1 as MNHEY and CDR2 as SVGAGI. The V end was cut by 2 bases, the J end by 3 bases, with 10 bases between. The CDR3 here is CASSYTKADTEAFF. CDR3 DNA: TGTGCCAGCAGTTACACGAAGGCCGACACTGAAGCTTTCTTT.

This clonotype appeared a few times. The chain recombines TRBV20-1 with TRBJ2-1, with 7 bases matching TRBD2. With V trimmed by 3 bases and J by 5 bases, 10 bases remained unmatched. From germline, CDR1 is DFQATT and CDR2 SNEGSKA (reference sequence). The length of the CDR3 is 15 residues. CDR3 nucleotide sequence: TGCAGTGCTAGCGGCGGGAGAAAGGTGCACAATGAGCAGTTCTTC. Amino acid sequence: CSASGGRKVHNEQFF.

This clonotype was counted only a few times. The rearrangement joins TRBV12-5 to TRBJ2-2, with 13 nucleotides matching TRBD2. Looked up from germline, CDR1 is LGHNT and CDR2 is FRNRAP. This CDR3 has 17 amino acids. V was pared by 0 bases and J by 3 bases, with 1 base of the junction left unmatched. The CDR3 DNA sequence: TGTGCTAGTGGTTTGGTAGGACTAGCGGGAGACACCGGGGAGCTGTTTTTT. Protein sequence: CASGLVGLAGDTGELFF.

This sequence joins TRBV3-1 and TRBJ1-1, with D possibly TRBD1 on 6 matching bases. Germline CDR1 reads LGHDT; CDR2 reads YNNKEL (reference sequence). V was shortened by 3 bases and J by 8 bases, with 28 bases between the two germline ends. The CDR3 is 18 residues long. The CDR3 sequence is CASSHHSGSGRGAREAFF. CDR3 in DNA: TGTGCCAGCAGCCATCATAGCGGTAGTGGAAGGGGGGCTCGGGAAGCTTTCTTT.

The V call is TRBV12-3 or TRBV12-4, the J call TRBJ2-1; D is uncertain. The CDR3 is 14 residues long. V lost 7 bases, J lost 0 bases, and 10 bases lay in between. CDR3 nucleotides: TGTGCCAGCATGGTTTTTGGCTCCTACAATGAGCAGTTCTTC. It encodes CASMVFGSYNEQFF.

The chain couples TRBV10-2 to TRBJ2-3, with 10 bases aligning to TRBD1. The V gene's germline CDR1 is WSHSY and CDR2 SAAADI. With 3 bases clipped from V and 3 bases from J, the junction kept 3 bases outside the gene matches. This CDR3 has 15 residues. As DNA, the CDR3 is TGCGCCAGCAGTGATCCGGGACAGGGGACAGATACGCAGTATTTT. This sequence encodes CASSDPGQGTDTQYF.

Only a few counts were recorded for this clonotype. J is TRBJ1-2 and V is TRBV20-1; a weak D match, TRBD1 (5 bases). V lost 6 bases and J 4 bases, leaving 21 bases between the germline ends. Germline V gene data show CDR1 as DFQATT and CDR2 as SNEGSKA (reference sequence). The CDR3 is 15 amino acids. Written as DNA, the CDR3 is TGCAGTGCCACCCGATCAGGGTCGAGGGGCTATGGCTACACCTTC. Translated, it gives CSATRSGSRGYGYTF.

The V gene is TRBV20-1, the J gene TRBJ2-2; tentative D call: TRBD2 (6 bases). Germline V gives CDR1 DFQATT, CDR2 SNEGSKA (reference sequence). Trimming shortened V by 4 bases and J by 4 bases, and 16 bases separated the two germline ends. CDR3 size: 15 residues. The CDR3 spells CSATTPEGGTGELFF. The DNA of the CDR3 is TGCAGTGCTACCACTCCGGAGGGCGGCACCGGGGAGCTGTTTTTT.

The chain uses TRBV20-1 and TRBJ2-7; 7 bases map to TRBD1. Germline CDR1 DFQATT, CDR2 SNEGSKA (reference sequence). The V and J ends lost 4 bases and 2 bases, in that order; junction bases with no gene match: 8. This CDR3 region has 14 residues. CDR3: CSATKGALAYEQYF. The CDR3 nucleotides read TGCAGTGCTACTAAGGGGGCGCTTGCCTACGAGCAGTACTTC.

This clonotype has ten or more counts. The CDR3 nucleotides are TGTGCCAGCAGCTTGATTAGCGTCTACAATGAGCAGTTCTTC. Translating it yields CASSLISVYNEQFF. The rearrangement uses TRBV5-6 and TRBJ2-1; D perhaps matches TRBD2 (5 bases). Germline values: CDR1 SGHDT, CDR2 YYEEEE. Trimming took off 1 base at V and 3 bases at J, with 8 bases between the two ends. This CDR3 comprises 14 residues.

This rearrangement joins TRBV20-1 to TRBJ2-3, with D perhaps assigned TRBD1 or TRBD2 (5 bases each). The length of the CDR3 is 13 residues. Per germline, CDR1 DFQATT and CDR2 SNEGSKA (reference sequence). Trimming took off 5 bases at V and 5 bases at J, with 14 bases between the two ends. CDR3 residues: CSAPPGAGDTQYF. The CDR3 DNA is TGCAGTGCTCCTCCCGGGGCGGGAGATACGCAGTATTTT.

The sample holds many counts of this clonotype. V and J are TRBV4-2 and TRBJ2-3; 10 positions agree with TRBD2. CDR3 size: 16 residues. Germline V CDR1 and CDR2: LGHNA, YNFKEQ. V lost 2 bases, J lost 0 bases, and 2 bases stayed unmatched. CDR3 nucleotides: TGTGCCAGCAGCCAATGGACTAGCGGAAGCACAGATACGCAGTATTTT. Protein: CASSQWTSGSTDTQYF.

This clonotype was detected only a few times. The chain employs TRBV11-3 and TRBJ2-7, with 7 positions matching TRBD2. CDR1 and CDR2 from the germline V gene are SGHNT and YENEEA. The CDR3 spans 15 residues. V was pared by 5 bases and J by 4 bases, with 11 bases of the junction left unmatched. The CDR3 sequence: CASSKGGSGVYEQYF. The CDR3 DNA reads TGTGCCAGCAGCAAGGGAGGGAGTGGTGTTTACGAGCAGTACTTC.

This chain joins TRBV18 and TRBJ2-7, with a possible D match to TRBD1 (6 bases). The V gene lost 6 bases and the J gene lost 2 bases, with 14 bases spanning the gap. Germline CDR1 reads KGHSH; CDR2 reads LQKENI. The CDR3 loop spans 14 amino acids. CDR3 in DNA: TGTGCCAGCTCGCCAAACAGGGCAGCCTACGAGCAGTACTTC. Translating gives CASSPNRAAYEQYF.

The chain uses TRBV29-1 and TRBJ2-7, with 14 positions matching TRBD2. Trimming cost V 0 bases and J 6 bases; bases outside gene matches: 4. Germline CDR1 reads SQVTM; CDR2 reads ANQGSEA. The CDR3 runs to 15 residues. The CDR3 reads CSVEDRGLAGVEQYF. The DNA for the CDR3 is TGCAGCGTTGAAGATCGGGGACTAGCGGGAGTCGAGCAGTACTTC.